A selection of T cell receptor beta chains follows, all from one sample in a study of blood T cell repertoires in COVID-19. TCRdb's copy holds only in-frame clones and misses some; the assay was immunoSEQ multiplex PCR. The sample contains under 450,000 clones, approximately 90% of which appear only once. Source material: peripheral blood. The receptors stem from a woman aged 50 to 60 with COVID-19, enrolled during active disease. Each CDR3 is given with its conserved first and last residue. The D gene is left open where the match is weak. Rows may omit the clone size; those that give it use once, few, many or a size class.

>TRBJ1-2|TRBV19|NA|NA
TGTGCCAGTAGTATTGAGGGAGACGGCTATGGCTACACCTTC
CASSIEGDGYGYTF
>TRBJ2-7|TRBV10-3|NA|TRBD1
TGTGCCATCAGGGACGGGACAGGGGATCCCGAGCAGTACTTC
CAIRDGTGDPEQYF
>TRBJ2-5|TRBV27|NA|NA
TGTGCCAGCAGTTCTGTTCGGGAGACCCAGTACTTC
CASSSVRETQYF
>TRBJ2-1|TRBV4-1|NA|NA
TGCGCCAGCAGCCAAGGCCCCAAGCGCTCTGAAACCTACAATGAGCAGTTCTTC
CASSQGPKRSETYNEQFF
>TRBJ2-2|TRBV11-2|NA|NA
TGTGCCACCCAGGGTAACACCGGGGAGCTGTTTTTT
CATQGNTGELFF
>TRBJ1-2|TRBV28|once|NA
TGTGCCTCCCTGACGGGTAAAGCTAACTATGGCTACACCTTC
CASLTGKANYGYTF
>TRBJ2-1|TRBV2|NA|TRBD1
TGTGCCAGCAGTGGGACAGGGGGTATCAATGAGCAGTTCTTC
CASSGTGGINEQFF
>TRBJ1-4|TRBV19|NA|NA
TGTGCCAGTAACCCAGGGCGTGCAACTAATGAAAAACTGTTTTTT
CASNPGRATNEKLFF
>TRBJ1-1|TRBV16|NA|TRBD1
TGTGCCAGCAGCCAAAAGACAGGGGAGAACACTGAAGCTTTCTTT
CASSQKTGENTEAFF
>TRBJ1-2|TRBV7-9|NA|NA
TGTGCCAGCAGCTTAGAAGGGGCGAGTAACTATGGCTACACCTTC
CASSLEGASNYGYTF
>TRBJ1-3|TRBV2|NA|NA
TGTGCCAGCAGTGATTTTTCGGCTGGAAACACCATATATTTT
CASSDFSAGNTIYF
>TRBJ1-2|TRBV21-1|NA|NA
TGTGCCAGCAGCCCTTACCCCGGGTCCTATGTTGGCTACACCTTC
CASSPYPGSYVGYTF
>TRBJ1-1|TRBV5-1|NA|NA
TGCGCCAGCAGCTTAAGTGGGCAGCTCAACACTGAAGCTTTCTTT
CASSLSGQLNTEAFF
>TRBJ1-1|TRBV7-8|NA|NA
TGTGCCAGCAGCCGGTGGAGGCTTTGGACTGAAGCTTTCTTT
CASSRWRLWTEAFF
>TRBJ1-2|TRBV27|few|NA
TGTGCCAGCAGTTTAGTAGGGGCCTATGGCTACACCTTC
CASSLVGAYGYTF
>TRBJ1-1|TRBV7-5|once|NA
TGTGCCAGCAGCTGGACAGGAAACACTGAAGCTTTCTTT
CASSWTGNTEAFF
>TRBJ2-7|TRBV9|NA|TRBD2
TGTGCCAGCAGCGTAGAAGCGGGGACCTTCTCCTACGAGCAGTACTTC
CASSVEAGTFSYEQYF
>TRBJ2-1|TRBV29-1|once|NA
TGCAGCGCCGGGAGTGTCGGTGTGACAAGGAATGAGCAGTTCTTC
CSAGSVGVTRNEQFF
>TRBJ1-2|TRBV6-5|NA|TRBD1
TGTGCCAGCACCGTACAGGGGTTCAATGGCTACACCTTC
CASTVQGFNGYTF
>TRBJ1-1|TRBV15|NA|TRBD1
TGTGCCACCAGCAGAGATAAGGACAGGAATATCGCTTTCTTT
CATSRDKDRNIAFF
>TRBJ2-7|TRBV5-6|NA|TRBD2
TGTGCCAGCAGCATACCCCCCCGCGGGGGGCCGGGAGAGCAGTACTTC
CASSIPPRGGPGEQYF
>TRBJ1-2|TRBV14|many|NA
TGTGCCAGCAGCTTCGGGGGTTCCTATGGCTACACCTTC
CASSFGGSYGYTF
>TRBJ2-1|TRBV4-1|NA|NA
TGCGCCAGCAGCCAAGAACTTGACTCTCACGGGTTCTTC
CASSQELDSHGFF
>TRBJ2-1|TRBV7-8|NA|NA
TGTGCCAGCAGCGCTTCAGCGACTCCTGAGTTGCAGTTCTTC
CASSASATPELQFF
>TRBJ1-1|TRBV2|NA|NA
TGTGCCAGCAGTGAAGACGGCGGGGCGCTCACTGAAGCTTTCTTT
CASSEDGGALTEAFF
>TRBJ2-3|TRBV2|NA|TRBD1
TGTGCCAGCAGTGAATCAGGACAGGGGAAGATAGATACGCAGTATTTT
CASSESGQGKIDTQYF
>TRBJ1-2|TRBV3-1/TRBV3-2|NA|NA
TGTGCCAGCAGCCAAGCTGTCTTTAGCTCCGGCGTTGGCTACACCTTC
CASSQAVFSSGVGYTF
>TRBJ1-1|TRBV27|NA|NA
TGTGCCAGCACCTCTAACACTGAAGCTTTCTTT
CASTSNTEAFF
>TRBJ2-2|TRBV24-1|NA|NA
TGTGCCACCAGTGATTTGTACGGGGTCAACACCGGGGAGCTGTTTTTT
CATSDLYGVNTGELFF
>TRBJ2-4|TRBV10-2|NA|NA
TGCGCCAGCAGTGAACAGGGGGGGAACATTCAGTACTTC
CASSEQGGNIQYF
>TRBJ2-7|TRBV9|once|TRBD1
TGTGCCAGCAGCCCACCGACAGGGACCTACGAGCAGTACTTC
CASSPPTGTYEQYF
>TRBJ1-6|TRBV5-1|once|NA
TGCGCCAGCAGCGAAATATTGGGCCAGGGGCAGAATTCACCCCTCCACTTT
CASSEILGQGQNSPLHF
>TRBJ1-1|TRBV5-4|NA|NA
TGTGCCAGCAGCTTTGCCCAGGGGTCTTACACTGAAGCTTTCTTT
CASSFAQGSYTEAFF
>TRBJ1-2|TRBV5-1|NA|NA
TGCGCCAGCAGCTTGAATACGGGGGGCCACTATGGCTACACCTTC
CASSLNTGGHYGYTF
>TRBJ1-1|TRBV7-9|few|NA
TGTGCCAGCAGCCCATCAAACACTGAAGCTTTCTTT
CASSPSNTEAFF
>TRBJ1-4|TRBV7-9|NA|NA
TGTGCCAGCAGCTTAGACGGGAAAAACGGGGAAAAACTGTTTTTT
CASSLDGKNGEKLFF
>TRBJ1-6|TRBV5-6|NA|NA
TGTGCCAGCAGCCCGAGGGCGGGTTCACCCCTCCACTTT
CASSPRAGSPLHF
>TRBJ1-4|TRBV4-1|NA|NA
TGCGCCAGCAGCCAAGATCGGGAGGAAAAACTGTTTTTT
CASSQDREEKLFF
>TRBJ1-2|TRBV7-2|NA|NA
TGTGCCAGCAGCTTACAGGGGCCGGGGACTACTTATGGCTACACCTTC
CASSLQGPGTTYGYTF
>TRBJ2-3|TRBV5-6|NA|TRBD2
TGTGCCAGCAGCTCGTGGCGGGAGGGCTATGGCACAGATACGCAGTATTTT
CASSSWREGYGTDTQYF
>TRBJ2-1|TRBV6-5|NA|TRBD2
TGTGCCAGCACCCCTAGCGGGGGGCCCCCTGGTGAGCAGTTCTTC
CASTPSGGPPGEQFF